This TCR beta chain was sequenced for a study of blood T cell dynamics during melanoma immunotherapy. The overall study: Metastatic melanoma patients received first-line pembrolizumab or nivolumab plus ipilimumab.

There are 11 residues in the CDR3. CDR1 is GTSNPN and CDR2 is SVGIG in the germline V gene (reference sequence). V lost 1 base and J 12 bases, leaving 11 bases between the germline ends. Libraries were prepared by immunoSEQ multiplex PCR; TCRdb keeps only in-frame clonotypes and omits some of them. The data show 9,500 to 14,000 clones, around four fifths seen once. Time point of the sample: pre-treatment baseline. This sample comprised blood, obtained from a patient treated with checkpoint blockade. V gene TRBV30 combines with J gene TRBJ2-3, with TRBD2 as a possible D gene (5 bases). The origin of this receptor is a human donor with melanoma. CDR3 amino acids: CAWSGAEAQYF. In DNA, the CDR3 is TGTGCCTGGAGTGGAGCGGAGGCCCAGTATTTT.